This is a list of T cell receptor beta chains from one sample in a study of blood T cell repertoires in COVID-19. Sequenced by immunoSEQ multiplex PCR; TCRdb stores in-frame clones only, minus some. The table has 30,000 or so clones, 90% to 95% seen once. The sample was peripheral blood. The receptors here all came from a human donor with active COVID-19. The donor label of this sample is uncertain. The CDR3 runs from the conserved cysteine through the conserved F or W. A D gene is named only where the DNA matches it firmly. Expanded clones get a size class; other rows say once, few or many, or leave the size out.

DNA	CDR3	J	D	size	V
TGTGCCAGCAGCCTGGGACTAGCGGATAACACCGGGGAGCTGTTTTTT	CASSLGLADNTGELFF	TRBJ2-2	TRBD2	NA	TRBV3-1/TRBV3-2
TGTGCCAGCAGTTACGGTTTTGGAGACAGGGGGTATGGCTACACCTTC	CASSYGFGDRGYGYTF	TRBJ1-2	TRBD1	NA	TRBV6-6
TGTGCCAGCAGTTTCGGGCAGGGGGCTGGCTACACCTTC	CASSFGQGAGYTF	TRBJ1-2	TRBD1	NA	TRBV12-3/TRBV12-4
TGTGCCAGCAGCTTAGCCAGGGTCCCCTCCTACGAGCAGTACTTC	CASSLARVPSYEQYF	TRBJ2-7	NA	NA	TRBV11-1
TGCGCCAGCAGCCAGGAGACTAGCGGGACCCTCTACGAGCAGTACTTC	CASSQETSGTLYEQYF	TRBJ2-7	TRBD2	NA	TRBV4-3
TGTGCCAGCAGTTTATCTAGCGGATTTGAGACCCAGTACTTC	CASSLSSGFETQYF	TRBJ2-5	NA	once	TRBV27
TGCAGCGTTGCTGGGACAGGGGAGTCCAAAAACATTCAGTACTTC	CSVAGTGESKNIQYF	TRBJ2-4	TRBD1	NA	TRBV29-1
TGTGCCAGCAGTTTAAGCTTTAACTATGGCTACACCTTC	CASSLSFNYGYTF	TRBJ1-2	NA	NA	TRBV27
TGCGCCAGCAGCCAGGGGGACAGGGGAAGGACTGAAGCTTTCTTT	CASSQGDRGRTEAFF	TRBJ1-1	TRBD1	NA	TRBV4-3
TGCGCCAGCAGCCCCCAATCCCCTAGCGGGAGTTCCTACGAGCAGTACTTC	CASSPQSPSGSSYEQYF	TRBJ2-7	TRBD2	NA	TRBV5-1
TGTGCCAGCAGCCTCCTGACAGGGGGCGCAGATACGCAGTATTTT	CASSLLTGGADTQYF	TRBJ2-3	TRBD1	medium-sized	TRBV7-2
TGCAGCGTTGAAGAGGGCAGGGGGTTTCTCTCTGGGGCCAACGTCCTGACTTTC	CSVEEGRGFLSGANVLTF	TRBJ2-6	TRBD1	NA	TRBV29-1
TGTGCCAGCAGCGTCACCGACAGAGCCTACGAGCAGTACTTC	CASSVTDRAYEQYF	TRBJ2-7	NA	NA	TRBV9
TGCGCCAGCAGCCAATATTGGTCGGCAGGGGTGGAGACCCAGTACTTC	CASSQYWSAGVETQYF	TRBJ2-5	NA	NA	TRBV4-3
TGCGCCAGCAGCGCAGAGGTCTCTGGAAACACCATATATTTT	CASSAEVSGNTIYF	TRBJ1-3	NA	once	TRBV4-3
TGTGCCAGCAGAGAGGGTAATGAGCAGTTCTTC	CASREGNEQFF	TRBJ2-1	NA	NA	TRBV12-3/TRBV12-4
TGTGCCAGCAGCGTAGATGGTGGAGTTAAGACTGAAGCTTTCTTT	CASSVDGGVKTEAFF	TRBJ1-1	NA	NA	TRBV9
TGCGCCAGCAGCCCCTTCGACAGGGGGGGCCCAGAGACCCAGTACTTC	CASSPFDRGGPETQYF	TRBJ2-5	TRBD1	few	TRBV5-1
TGTGCCAGCAGCTCACAGGGGACTGAAGCTTTCTTT	CASSSQGTEAFF	TRBJ1-1	TRBD1	NA	TRBV7-2
TGTGCCAGTAGTATAGTCGGGACAGGGGATGGTGGCTACACCTTC	CASSIVGTGDGGYTF	TRBJ1-2	TRBD1	NA	TRBV19
TGTGCCAGCAGCTTGGGCCCCCTGCCGGGGGTGGGCACTGAAGCTTTCTTT	CASSLGPLPGVGTEAFF	TRBJ1-1	NA	NA	TRBV5-5
TGTGCCATCAGGAGCGGAGGGCCAGAGACCCAGTACTTC	CAIRSGGPETQYF	TRBJ2-5	NA	NA	TRBV10-3
TGCGCCAGCAGCTGGGGACAGGGGAGTAATCAGCCCCAGCATTTT	CASSWGQGSNQPQHF	TRBJ1-5	TRBD1	NA	TRBV5-1
TGTGCCATCAGTGAGTCGTCGACAGGACAAAACATTCAGTACTTC	CAISESSTGQNIQYF	TRBJ2-4	NA	NA	TRBV10-3
TGTGCCAGCAGTTTGACAGATCAAGAGACCCAGTACTTC	CASSLTDQETQYF	TRBJ2-5	NA	NA	TRBV12-3/TRBV12-4
TGCGCCAGCAGCGAGGGACTAGCGGGAGTTAGAGATACGCAGTATTTT	CASSEGLAGVRDTQYF	TRBJ2-3	TRBD2	NA	TRBV5-1
TGCAGCGTCGTGGACAGTCTGATGAACACTGAAGCTTTCTTT	CSVVDSLMNTEAFF	TRBJ1-1	NA	NA	TRBV29-1
TGTGCCAGCAGTCAGGGGTTTACTAGCACAGATACGCAGTATTTT	CASSQGFTSTDTQYF	TRBJ2-3	NA	NA	TRBV28
TGTGCCAGTAATCAACCGGGACAGGGAGGCGAGCAGTACTTC	CASNQPGQGGEQYF	TRBJ2-7	TRBD1	NA	TRBV19
TGTGCCAGCAGCCCCCTAGCGGGGGGGAGCACAGATACGCAGTATTTT	CASSPLAGGSTDTQYF	TRBJ2-3	TRBD2	NA	TRBV7-8
TGTGCCACCGGGGGGGGGCCTGACACCGGGGAGCTGTTTTTT	CATGGGPDTGELFF	TRBJ2-2	TRBD2	NA	TRBV6-5
TGTGCCAGCAGCTTAGCCCGCTTCGGATGGACTAGCGACGTCACAGATACGCAGTATTTT	CASSLARFGWTSDVTDTQYF	TRBJ2-3	TRBD2	once	TRBV7-3
TGTGCCAGCATCTTACTGCACCGGGACTATATCTACGAGCAGTACTTC	CASILLHRDYIYEQYF	TRBJ2-7	TRBD2	NA	TRBV27
TGTGCCGGCCAGAGGGTGGGGAACTATGGCTACACCTTC	CAGQRVGNYGYTF	TRBJ1-2	NA	NA	TRBV30
TGTGCCAGCAGCTCTTGGGCCAACTCCGGGGAGCTGTTTTTT	CASSSWANSGELFF	TRBJ2-2	NA	few	TRBV5-6
TGTGCCAGCAGTAGTAGCGGGACCGGTGAGCAGTTCTTC	CASSSSGTGEQFF	TRBJ2-1	TRBD2	NA	TRBV12-3/TRBV12-4
TGTGCCAGCAGCTTGGGACTAGCGGGGGGGCCCTCCTACGAGCAGTACTTC	CASSLGLAGGPSYEQYF	TRBJ2-7	TRBD2	once	TRBV5-6
TGTGCCAGCAGCGTAGATCGGGGATCCTATGGCTACACCTTC	CASSVDRGSYGYTF	TRBJ1-2	NA	NA	TRBV9
TGTGCCAGCAGTTACGACGGGACAATGGAAATCGACGAGCAGTACTTC	CASSYDGTMEIDEQYF	TRBJ2-7	NA	NA	TRBV6-2/TRBV6-3
TGTGCCAGCAGCTCGACAGGACTTGGAAACACCATATATTTT	CASSSTGLGNTIYF	TRBJ1-3	NA	once	TRBV2
TGTGCCAGCAGTTATCAACAGGGATATGGCTACACCTTC	CASSYQQGYGYTF	TRBJ1-2	NA	NA	TRBV6-5